The rows below give T cell receptor beta chains drawn from one sample of a study of blood T cell repertoires in COVID-19. The data were produced by immunoSEQ multiplex PCR, yet TCRdb's version contains in-frame clones alone and is incomplete. Here the sample spans 93,000 or so clones, around nine tenths being singletons. The material sequenced was peripheral blood. These TCRs come from a woman aged 80 or over in a cohort sampled during active COVID-19. Each CDR3 is given with its conserved first and last residue. The D gene is left open where the match is weak. For some rows the clone size is stated as once, few or many, or as a class when expanded; others skip it.

CDR3 length | D gene | J gene | V gene | clone size | CDR3 DNA | CDR3 protein
12 | TRBD1 | TRBJ1-1 | TRBV12-3/TRBV12-4 | - | TGTGCCAGCAGTTTAACGACAGGGTTAGCTTTCTTT | CASSLTTGLAFF
14 | TRBD2 | TRBJ2-5 | TRBV5-1 | - | TGCGCCAGCAGCCCACTAGCGGACCAAGAGACCCAGTACTTC | CASSPLADQETQYF
15 | - | TRBJ2-7 | TRBV4-1 | - | TGCGCCAGCAGCCATCCAACCCGAGGGATCTACGAGCAGTACTTC | CASSHPTRGIYEQYF
16 | - | TRBJ1-3 | TRBV3-1/TRBV3-2 | - | TGTGCCAGCAGCCTTGGTGGACGAGGGTTTGGAAACACCATATATTTT | CASSLGGRGFGNTIYF
11 | - | TRBJ2-1 | TRBV23-1 | - | TGCGCCAGCCTTAAAGGGGATGAGCAGTTCTTC | CASLKGDEQFF
12 | - | TRBJ2-7 | TRBV30 | - | TGTGCCTGGGCCCGAGCCTCCTACGAGCAGTACTTC | CAWARASYEQYF
14 | TRBD2 | TRBJ2-7 | TRBV27 | - | TGTGCCAGCAGATATATAGCGGGAGGGATCGAGCAGTACTTC | CASRYIAGGIEQYF
15 | TRBD2 | TRBJ2-1 | TRBV6-5 | - | TGTGCCAGCAGATATGCCCTGAGCGGGAAATTAGAGCAGTTCTTC | CASRYALSGKLEQFF
14 | - | TRBJ2-1 | TRBV7-9 | - | TGTGCCAGCAGCCGACAGGCGAACTACAATGAGCAGTTCTTC | CASSRQANYNEQFF
14 | - | TRBJ2-2 | TRBV4-2 | - | TGTGCCAGCAGCCCCCCCTTGCGGGCCGGGGAGCTGTTTTTT | CASSPPLRAGELFF
14 | - | TRBJ2-5 | TRBV13 | once | TGTGCCAGCAGCTCACAGGGACCGATAAAGACCCAGTACTTC | CASSSQGPIKTQYF
13 | TRBD1 | TRBJ1-2 | TRBV6-5 | - | TGTGCCAGCCTGTCTGGACAGGGAAGCGGCTACACCTTC | CASLSGQGSGYTF
12 | - | TRBJ2-1 | TRBV5-5 | - | TGTGCCAGCACGGGAACGAACAATGAGCAGTTCTTC | CASTGTNNEQFF
16 | TRBD2 | TRBJ2-3 | TRBV3-1/TRBV3-2 | - | TGTGCCAGCAGCCAAGATCTGGCGGGGGGACAAGATACGCAGTATTTT | CASSQDLAGGQDTQYF
15 | - | TRBJ1-1 | TRBV29-1 | - | TGCAGCGTTAAAGGGTTTGGGGGCAGGAACACTGAAGCTTTCTTT | CSVKGFGGRNTEAFF
14 | - | TRBJ1-3 | TRBV29-1 | - | TGCAGCGTGGCGGAATCCATCTCTGGAAACACCATATATTTT | CSVAESISGNTIYF
15 | TRBD1 | TRBJ2-5 | TRBV11-2 | - | TGTGCCAGCAGCCTGACAGGGGGCTACCAAGAGACCCAGTACTTC | CASSLTGGYQETQYF
17 | TRBD1 | TRBJ2-7 | TRBV15 | - | TGTGCCACCAGCAGGGCCACAGGGGGCTCTTTCTCCTACGAGCAGTACTTC | CATSRATGGSFSYEQYF
13 | - | TRBJ1-5 | TRBV19 | - | TGTGCCAGTAGTTTATCAGGGGTGCAGCCCCAGCATTTT | CASSLSGVQPQHF
12 | - | TRBJ1-1 | TRBV15 | - | TGTGCCACCAGGGGGCGTAACACTGAAGCTTTCTTT | CATRGRNTEAFF
14 | - | TRBJ1-4 | TRBV5-4 | many | TGTGCCAGCAGCTCAGAAGCAACTAATGAAAAACTGTTTTTT | CASSSEATNEKLFF
15 | - | TRBJ1-2 | TRBV5-1 | - | TGCGCCAGCAGCTTGGCCTCCGCAGGGTATGATGGCTACACCTTC | CASSLASAGYDGYTF
15 | TRBD1 | TRBJ1-5 | TRBV27 | once | TGTGCCAGCAGTGCACGACAGGGTGGCAATCAGCCCCAGCATTTT | CASSARQGGNQPQHF
14 | - | TRBJ2-7 | TRBV4-1 | - | TGCGCCAGCAGCCAAGACCAGCGGTCCTACGAGCAGTACTTC | CASSQDQRSYEQYF
16 | - | TRBJ2-1 | TRBV9 | - | TGTGCCAGCAGCGTAGACACAGGGCGGACACACAATGAGCAGTTCTTC | CASSVDTGRTHNEQFF
17 | - | TRBJ2-3 | TRBV3-1/TRBV3-2 | once | TGTGCCAGCAGCCAAGACAGGCGTGGGGAGGGCACAGATACGCAGTATTTT | CASSQDRRGEGTDTQYF
11 | - | TRBJ2-1 | TRBV19 | - | TGTGCCAGTAGTTCTTGGGAGGAGCAGTTCTTC | CASSSWEEQFF
15 | TRBD1 | TRBJ1-4 | TRBV10-3 | - | TGTGCCATCAGTGAGACGGACAGGGGGCTTGAAAAACTGTTTTTT | CAISETDRGLEKLFF
16 | - | TRBJ1-2 | TRBV9 | once | TGTGCCAGCAGCGTAGGGCCGGACAGAATCCCGTCGGGCTACACCTTC | CASSVGPDRIPSGYTF
18 | TRBD2 | TRBJ2-1 | TRBV5-1 | - | TGCGCCAGCAGCTTGCAACTAGCGGGAGTAGGGTCCTACAATGAGCAGTTCTTC | CASSLQLAGVGSYNEQFF
15 | - | TRBJ2-7 | TRBV19 | - | TGTGCCAGTAGGGGGCCCTTGGGATCCGGCTACGAGCAGTACTTC | CASRGPLGSGYEQYF
13 | - | TRBJ2-7 | TRBV29-1 | - | TGCAGCGTTGAATGGGGAGCCCCGGAGGAGCAGTACTTC | CSVEWGAPEEQYF
16 | TRBD1 | TRBJ1-5 | TRBV6-1 | - | TGTGCCAGCAGTGAAGCCGGGACAGGCTTCAATCAGCCCCAGCATTTT | CASSEAGTGFNQPQHF
14 | TRBD1 | TRBJ1-1 | TRBV14 | once | TGTGCCAGCAGCCTTTTACAGGGGGCCACTGAAGCTTTCTTT | CASSLLQGATEAFF
14 | - | TRBJ1-4 | TRBV6-5 | - | TGTGCCAGCAGCCAGGACAGAGCTAATGAAAAACTGTTTTTT | CASSQDRANEKLFF
14 | - | TRBJ1-5 | TRBV6-1 | once | TGTGCCAGCAGTGACCGGACGGAGGGGCAGCCCCAGCATTTT | CASSDRTEGQPQHF
13 | - | TRBJ1-1 | TRBV10-2 | - | TGCGCCAGCGCTCAACAGGGAAGGACTGAAGCTTTCTTT | CASAQQGRTEAFF
14 | - | TRBJ2-7 | TRBV5-1 | few | TGCGCCAGCAGCCGCGGGACTCCCTCCTACGAGCAGTACTTC | CASSRGTPSYEQYF
14 | TRBD2 | TRBJ2-7 | TRBV6-5 | - | TGTGCCAGCAGTTACGACCTCTCCGGGGGGGAGCAGTACTTC | CASSYDLSGGEQYF
15 | - | TRBJ2-1 | TRBV24-1 | - | TGTGCCACCAGTGATTACAGCGGCTCCTACAATGAGCAGTTCTTC | CATSDYSGSYNEQFF
16 | - | TRBJ2-3 | TRBV28 | - | TGTGCCAGCAGTTCTGTTTGGCAAAAAAGCACAGATACGCAGTATTTT | CASSSVWQKSTDTQYF
15 | TRBD1 | TRBJ2-7 | TRBV3-1/TRBV3-2 | - | TGTGCCAGCAGCCAAGTAAGCGGGCAGGGGGCGCAGCAGTACTTC | CASSQVSGQGAQQYF
14 | - | TRBJ1-3 | TRBV3-1/TRBV3-2 | once | TGTGCCAGCAGCCAAGTACAGGTGGGGAACACCATATATTTT | CASSQVQVGNTIYF
17 | TRBD1 | TRBJ1-1 | TRBV19 | - | TGTGCCAGTAGTGTCGACAGGGGCGTCGGAGCGCCCAAAGAAGCTTTCTTT | CASSVDRGVGAPKEAFF